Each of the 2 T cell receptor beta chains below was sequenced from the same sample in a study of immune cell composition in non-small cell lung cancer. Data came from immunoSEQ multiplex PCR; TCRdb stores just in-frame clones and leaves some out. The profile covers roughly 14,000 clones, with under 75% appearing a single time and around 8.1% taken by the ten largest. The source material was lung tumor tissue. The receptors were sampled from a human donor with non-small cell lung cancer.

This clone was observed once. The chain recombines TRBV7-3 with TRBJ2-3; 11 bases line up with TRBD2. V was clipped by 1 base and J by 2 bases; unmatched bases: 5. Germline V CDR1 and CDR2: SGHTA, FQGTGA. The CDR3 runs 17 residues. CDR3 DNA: TGTGCCAGCAGCTTAATGGCTAGCGGGGGGCTCACAGATACGCAGTATTTT. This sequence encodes CASSLMASGGLTDTQYF.

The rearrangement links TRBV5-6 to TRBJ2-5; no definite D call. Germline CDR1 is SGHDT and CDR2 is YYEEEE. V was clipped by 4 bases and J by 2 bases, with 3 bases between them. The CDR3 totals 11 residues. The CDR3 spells CASSTQETQYF. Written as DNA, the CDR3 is TGTGCCAGCAGCACTCAAGAGACCCAGTACTTC.